This TCR beta chain originates from a study of blood T cell repertoires in COVID-19. Across the whole study: There were acute and convalescent COVID-19 samples, and they came from the United States, Italy and Spain. Sources were T cells, B-cell-depleted T cells, or PBMCs; the material itself was cDNA or gDNA.

Per the authors' pipeline: Estimation of nucleated cell counts was performed using reference gene primer amplification. TCRdb keeps only in-frame clones here, not all; method: immunoSEQ multiplex PCR. V, J and clone size were drawn from that table, and D and trimming were deduced from the DNA. The sample has 130,000 to 150,000 clones, approximately 90% seen once. Germline lookup yields CDR1 SGHTA and CDR2 FQGNSA. J was trimmed by 6 bases and V by 6 bases; bases with no gene match: 7. This CDR3 spans 15 amino acids. The chain carries TRBV7-2 and TRBJ2-1; 11 bases match TRBD2. Sequencing used peripheral blood. This receptor was taken from a woman aged 45-60 years with acute or convalescent COVID-19. CDR3 amino acids: CASRFSGGAFNEQFF. Here the CDR3 DNA reads TGTGCCAGCAGGTTTAGCGGGGGGGCATTCAATGAGCAGTTCTTC.